This T cell receptor beta chain is drawn from a study of T cell responses to AZD1222 COVID-19 vaccine. On the study more broadly: Second doses at about 4 or about 12 weeks were pooled. Findings and caveats of the study: Recipients of AZD1222 seropositive at baseline numbered only 6 or 7.

With respect to this clone: What it binds is not known.

This CDR3 has 14 amino acids. CDR1 is LGHDT and CDR2 is YNNKEL in the germline V gene (reference sequence). Trimming cost V 4 bases and J 7 bases, with 14 bases left between them. This table comes from immunoSEQ multiplex PCR, and its TCRdb copy is limited to in-frame clones, with some not included. The sample carries approximately 130,000 clones, over 80% recorded once. The input for sequencing was peripheral blood, taken on day 0 of AZD1222 vaccination. V gene TRBV3-1 (or the pseudogene TRBV3-2) combines with J gene TRBJ1-5, with D possibly TRBD1 on 6 matching bases. This receptor was obtained from an adult in good health. This CDR3 reads CASSLTGRGQPQHF. The DNA for the CDR3 is TGTGCCAGCAGCCTTACAGGGAGGGGGCAGCCCCAGCATTTT.